Listed here are 26 T cell receptor beta chains from one sample, sequenced in a study of radiation and T cells in renal cell carcinoma. Time point here: baseline pretreatment blood. Treatment reported: 15 Gy SBRT to primary tumor, nephrectomy 4 weeks later. Clones were sequenced by immunoSEQ multiplex PCR, and TCRdb holds only the in-frame ones, with some missing. This table holds about 150,000 clones, less than 90% found once. The input for sequencing was blood, taken from a patient whose treatment included radiotherapy and nephrectomy. The receptors were gathered from an older woman with renal cell carcinoma.

The V call is TRBV5-6, the J call TRBJ2-7; 9 bases agree with TRBD1. This CDR3 has 15 residues. The junction had 8 bases not matched to a gene; V was cut back by 2 bases and J by 5 bases. CDR1 is SGHDT, CDR2 YYEEEE, per germline. The CDR3 DNA is TGTGCCAGCAGCTTCGCCGGGACAGGGATCCACGAGCAGTACTTC. It codes for CASSFAGTGIHEQYF.

The chain employs TRBV10-3 and TRBJ2-3; 11 nucleotides agree with TRBD2. J was trimmed by 8 bases and V by 0 bases; bases with no gene match: 16. This CDR3 spans 19 amino acids. Germline-derived CDR1 and CDR2 are ENHRY and SYGVKD. The CDR3, as DNA: TGTGCCATCAGTGAGTCGCTTGGAACTAGCGGGGGACCTCAGGGTACGCAGTATTTT. Translation gives CAISESLGTSGGPQGTQYF.

The DNA for the CDR3 is TGTGCCAGCAGTGGATCGACAGGGCCCCCTAATCAGCCCCAGCATTTT. It yields the protein CASSGSTGPPNQPQHF. V and J are TRBV25-1 and TRBJ1-5, with 7 bases aligning to TRBD1. The CDR3 extends over 16 amino acids. V shed 4 bases, J shed 4 bases, and the junction held 10 bases outside the gene matches. Germline assignment: CDR1 MGHDK and CDR2 SYGVNS.

The genes are TRBV7-9 and TRBJ2-7; D call uncertain. Germline V gene data show CDR1 as SEHNR and CDR2 as FQNEAQ (reference sequence). This CDR3 has 12 amino acids. V was trimmed by 8 bases and J by 0 bases, leaving 8 bases between them. The CDR3: CASGDGSYEQYF. The CDR3 nucleotides read TGTGCCAGCGGTGACGGCTCCTACGAGCAGTACTTC.

The V call is TRBV7-2, the J call TRBJ2-3, with 12 nucleotides matching TRBD2. The germline V gene has CDR1 SGHTA and CDR2 FQGNSA. J lost 3 bases, V lost 1 base, and 5 bases had no gene match. There are 17 residues in the CDR3. As DNA, the CDR3 is TGTGCCAGCAGCTTAGTGACTAGCGGGGGTTTTACAGATACGCAGTATTTT. It specifies CASSLVTSGGFTDTQYF. The whole variable domain, remainder taken from reference TRBV7-2 and TRBJ2-3, is GAGVSQSPSNKVTEKGKDVELRCDPISGHTALYWYRQSLGQGLEFLIYFQGNSAPDKSGLPSDRFSAERTGGSVSTLTIQRTQQEDSAVYLCASSLVTSGGFTDTQYFGPGTRLTVL.

This chain links TRBV6-5 with TRBJ2-1, with a possible D match to TRBD2 (6 bases). CDR1 and CDR2 (germline): MNHEY, SVGAGI. V lost 6 bases and J lost 9, with 9 bases in between. The CDR3 extends over 11 amino acids. The CDR3 DNA reads as TGTGCCAGCAGCCAGGGAGGTGAGCAGTTCTTC. Protein: CASSQGGEQFF.

This clone was seen a single time. V is TRBV25-1 and J is TRBJ2-3, with 9 bases identical to TRBD1. Germline V gene lookup returns CDR1 MGHDK and CDR2 SYGVNS. The CDR3 has 15 amino acids. The V segment lost 8 bases and the J segment 3 bases; nucleotides outside the gene matches: 9. This CDR3 is CASSARDRGTDTQYF. The DNA for the CDR3 is TGTGCCAGCTCGGCCCGAGACAGGGGGACAGATACGCAGTATTTT. Filled out from reference TRBV25-1 and TRBJ2-3, the complete variable domain reads EADIYQTPRYLVIGTGKKITLECSQTMGHDKMYWYQQDPGMELHLIHYSYGVNSTEKGDLSSESTVSRIRTEHFPLTLESARPSHTSQYLCASSARDRGTDTQYFGPGTRLTVL.

The chain couples TRBV7-9 to TRBJ1-1, with 7 bases identical to TRBD1. Germline CDR1 SEHNR, CDR2 FQNEAQ (reference sequence). J lost 6 bases, V lost 5 bases, and 18 bases had no gene match. The CDR3 contains 17 residues. For the CDR3, the DNA is TGTGCCAGCAGCATATGGACAGGCTCCGTTTCGGTGCCTGAAGCTTTCTTT. Encoded protein: CASSIWTGSVSVPEAFF.

The chain couples TRBV19 to TRBJ2-1; 7 bases line up with TRBD1. The CDR3 has 15 amino acids. Losses at the gene ends were 6 bases for V and 2 bases for J; bases not matched to a gene: 7. Per the germline V gene, CDR1 is LNHDA and CDR2 is SQIVND (reference sequence). The CDR3 DNA reads as TGTGCCAGTAGGACAGGGTTTGGACCCTACAATGAGCAGTTCTTC. It codes for CASRTGFGPYNEQFF.

This clone was picked up a small number of times. The chain is built from TRBV30 and TRBJ1-5; 7 bases fit TRBD1. CDR1 and CDR2 from the germline V gene are GTSNPN and SVGIG (reference sequence). V trimming: 6 bases; J trimming: 2 bases; junction bases outside the gene matches: 10. The CDR3 is 15 residues long. The CDR3 DNA is TGTGCCTGCTCCAGGGGGAATAGTGGCAATCAGCCCCAGCATTTT. This encodes CACSRGNSGNQPQHF.

This chain uses TRBV2 with TRBJ2-1; 12 bases fit TRBD2. The CDR3 extends over 15 amino acids. The germline gives CDR1 SNHLY, CDR2 FYNNEI. Trimming took 2 bases from V and 10 from J; bases not matched to a gene: 6. The CDR3 DNA is TGTGCCAGCAGTGAACTAGCGGGGGGGTTCAAAGAGCAGTTCTTC. Protein: CASSELAGGFKEQFF. The full variable domain, its missing parts supplied by reference TRBV2 and TRBJ2-1, is EPEVTQTPSHQVTQMGQEVILRCVPISNHLYFYWYRQILGQKVEFLVSFYNNEISEKSEIFDDQFSVERPDGSNFTLKIRSTKLEDSAMYFCASSELAGGFKEQFFGPGTRLTVL.

This rearrangement joins TRBV6-1 to TRBJ2-7; unclear D gene. The V gene's germline CDR1 is MNHNS and CDR2 SASEGT. The CDR3 contains 11 residues. Trimming shortened V by 7 bases and J by 3 bases, and 7 bases separated the two germline ends. The chain's CDR3 is CASTESYEQYF. For the CDR3, the DNA is TGTGCCAGCACGGAAAGCTACGAGCAGTACTTC.

This sequence joins TRBV7-9 and TRBJ2-3; weak D call: TRBD1 (6 bases). From germline, CDR1 is SEHNR and CDR2 FQNEAQ (reference sequence). The CDR3 extends over 14 amino acids. V was clipped by 1 base and J by 5 bases, with 10 bases between them. The CDR3 loop is CASSLVARGDTQYF. The CDR3, as DNA: TGTGCCAGCAGCTTAGTCGCCAGGGGAGATACGCAGTATTTT.

This clone has just one count. The chain carries TRBV5-4 and TRBJ2-3, with D unclear. Germline V gives CDR1 SGHNT, CDR2 YYREEE (reference sequence). The CDR3 runs 12 residues. Between the trimmed V and J ends, which lost 5 bases and 2 bases, there was a span of 6 bases. CDR3 bases: TGTGCCAGCAGTTCTATCACAGATACGCAGTATTTT. Amino acids: CASSSITDTQYF.

This chain links TRBV13 with TRBJ1-1, with D possibly matching TRBD1 (6 bases). The CDR3 sequence is 12 residues long. Per germline, CDR1 PRHDT and CDR2 FYEKMQ (reference sequence). The V and J ends lost 5 bases and 8 bases respectively, with 12 bases between them. CDR3 sequence (DNA): TGTGCCAGCAGCCCCAGGGGAGACGAAGCTTTCTTT. Protein sequence: CASSPRGDEAFF.

The V gene is TRBV14, the J gene TRBJ1-1, with D perhaps matching TRBD1 (6 bases). Trimming took 4 bases from V and 1 from J, leaving 19 bases between them. From germline, CDR1 is SGHDN and CDR2 FVKESK. The CDR3 is 17 residues long. This chain's CDR3 is CASSLQGLRIGNTEAFF. The DNA of the CDR3 is TGTGCCAGCAGCCTGCAGGGGTTACGGATAGGGAACACTGAAGCTTTCTTT.

This clone was seen only a few times. CDR3 DNA sequence: TGTGCCAGCAGCGTTCGCGCGGGTCCGGGCCTCTATGGCTACACCTTC. This codes for CASSVRAGPGLYGYTF. V usage is TRBV9 and J usage is TRBJ1-2; no definite D call. CDR1 and CDR2 from the germline V gene are SGDLS and YYNGEE. Between the trimmed V and J ends, which lost 2 bases and 4 bases, there was a span of 18 bases. The CDR3 covers 16 residues.

The rearrangement joins TRBV10-3 to TRBJ1-5, with 9 positions matching TRBD1. The CDR3 loop spans 17 amino acids. Germline loops: CDR1 ENHRY, CDR2 SYGVKD. The V gene end was trimmed by 2 bases and the J gene end by 1 base; junction bases not matched to a gene: 6. CDR3 DNA sequence: TGTGCCATCAGTGAGGGACAGGGGATTAGGAGCAATCAGCCCCAGCATTTT. It is translated as CAISEGQGIRSNQPQHF.

The chain combines TRBV19 with TRBJ1-4; unclear D gene. V was cut by 6 bases and J by 3 bases, with 14 bases left in between. From germline, CDR1 is LNHDA and CDR2 SQIVND (reference sequence). CDR3 length equals 15 residues. DNA for the CDR3: TGTGCCAGTAGGAGGGCCCCGTTGGCTAATGAAAAACTGTTTTTT. Its protein is CASRRAPLANEKLFF.

This chain joins TRBV18 and TRBJ1-5; 7 bases are shared with TRBD1. With 3 bases clipped from V and 0 bases from J, the junction kept 2 bases outside the gene matches. The CDR3 runs 15 residues. CDR1 and CDR2 from the germline V gene are KGHSH and LQKENI. The CDR3 protein is CASSPRDSSNQPQHF. The CDR3 region has the DNA TGTGCCAGCTCACCTCGGGACAGTAGCAATCAGCCCCAGCATTTT.

Here the CDR3 reads CASSPGLVATDTQYF. The CDR3 bases are TGCGCCAGCAGTCCTGGACTAGTAGCGACAGATACGCAGTATTTT. The chain couples TRBV10-1 to TRBJ2-3; 7 bases line up with TRBD2. Germline values: CDR1 WNHNN, CDR2 SYGVQD (reference sequence). Trimming at V came to 5 bases and at J to 3 bases, leaving 8 bases not matched to a gene. The CDR3 is 15 amino acids.

The V call is TRBV28, the J call TRBJ1-4; D remains ambiguous. The CDR3 covers 15 residues. V was shortened by 8 bases and J by 3 bases, with 16 bases between the two germline ends. CDR1 and CDR2 (germline): MDHEN, SYDVKM. This chain's CDR3 is CASHSAGSSNEKLFF. Here the CDR3 DNA reads TGTGCCAGCCATTCGGCGGGGTCGTCTAATGAAAAACTGTTTTTT.

The rearrangement uses TRBV7-9 and TRBJ2-5; the D gene is possibly TRBD2 (6 bases). Germline V gives CDR1 SEHNR, CDR2 FQNEAQ (reference sequence). The CDR3 length is 17 residues. V lost 2 bases and J lost 2, with 18 bases in between. CDR3 residues: CASSLKGRWRGQETQYF. CDR3 bases: TGTGCCAGCAGCTTAAAGGGACGGTGGCGGGGTCAAGAGACCCAGTACTTC.

This sequence joins TRBV6-6 and TRBJ1-4, with no clear D. This CDR3 contains 15 residues. From germline, CDR1 is MNHNY and CDR2 SVGAGI (reference sequence). Trimming left V 0 bases short and J 8 bases short, with 13 bases between. The CDR3 sequence is CASSYSRTADEKLFF. The CDR3 nucleotides are TGTGCCAGCAGTTACTCCCGGACCGCCGACGAAAAACTGTTTTTT.

This rearrangement joins TRBV19 to TRBJ1-1; D perhaps matches TRBD1 (6 bases). Germline V gene data show CDR1 as LNHDA and CDR2 as SQIVND (reference sequence). The CDR3 consists of 15 residues. Deletions cut 1 base from V and 0 bases from J, with 9 bases between. CDR3 sequence reads: CASSIGGLLNTEAFF. In DNA form, the CDR3 reads TGTGCCAGTAGTATAGGGGGGCTCCTGAACACTGAAGCTTTCTTT.

V and J are TRBV10-3 and TRBJ2-7, with 12 bases that match TRBD2. Trimming cost V 10 bases and J 6 bases; bases outside gene matches: 10. From germline, CDR1 is ENHRY and CDR2 SYGVKD. The CDR3 consists of 14 residues. CDR3 DNA: TGTGCCACGGCTACTAGCGGGGGGCCGGCCGAGCAGTACTTC. Protein product: CATATSGGPAEQYF.